This T cell receptor beta chain was sequenced in a study of shared T cell receptors in the human thymus (dated by TCRdb to the early 2020s). Context from the whole study: The study examined how self-reactive, shared T-cell receptor alpha chains are generated in the human thymus.

The method behind the library was the immunoSEQ multiplex PCR assay. Here the immuneACCESS table is served through TCRdb, limited to in-frame sequences with V and J called. Missing clones are a known gap in these copies; in checked studies unresolved V genes cover under half, and the rest lacks a known reason. Recorded for this sample are over 350,000 clones; around 95% of them occurred a single time. Roughly 0.02% of the sample is held by the ten biggest clonotypes. The CDR3 runs 14 residues from the cysteine to the phenylalanine. Of all the DNA, just the CDR3 is kept, 42 bases in frame from base 1. Per the germline V gene, SQVTM is the CDR1 and ANQGSEA is the CDR2. Trimming takes 7 bases off V and 3 bases off J; junction bases not matched to a gene: 7. A remark on this clone: There is no known antigen for this receptor. No much larger clone exists at a distance of one base, and base qualities are not known.

The clonotype was recovered from a human donor. The chain is made from TRBV29-1 and TRBJ2-3, and TRBD2 aligns with 10 junction nucleotides. Sequencing was done on a sample of thymocytes. Here the CDR3 is given as CSAEERGGTDTQYF. The sequenced DNA: TGCAGCGCCGAGGAGCGGGGGGGGACAGATACGCAGTATTTT.